This TCR beta chain is drawn from a study of cytomegalovirus exposure and HLA in healthy donors. PCR involved 60 Vbeta and 13 Jbeta primers. Profiled with immunoSEQ multiplex PCR; TCRdb holds only in-frame clones, not every one. The sample consists of roughly 150,000 clones, roughly 82% of them appearing once. Likely unrecorded immune exposures existed in these nominally healthy donors. Trimming shortened V by 1 base and J by 4 bases, and 19 bases separated the two germline ends. The CDR3 has 17 amino acids. Germline CDR1 SGHRS, CDR2 YFSETQ. The TCR was taken from a man aged 25 to 40 in good health and CMV-seropositive. The chain has TRBV5-1 and TRBJ2-3; D is possibly TRBD1 (6 bases). The sequencing sample was made of PBMCs. The CDR3 sequence: CASSLKVRQADADTQYF. CDR3 sequence (DNA): TGCGCCAGCAGCTTGAAGGTTCGACAGGCGGACGCAGATACGCAGTATTTT.